These 23 T cell receptor beta chains were sequenced from one sample in a study of blood T cell repertoires in COVID-19. The protocol was immunoSEQ multiplex PCR, while the TCRdb copy is restricted to in-frame clones and leaves out a portion. The sample contains around 100,000 clones, approximately 83% of which appear only once. Input material: peripheral blood. Receptors originate from a man aged 55 to 70 with acute or convalescent COVID-19.

This rearrangement joins TRBV24-1 to TRBJ2-1; 7 bases match TRBD2. This CDR3 spans 16 amino acids. Germline CDR1 reads KGHDR; CDR2 reads SFDVKD. Trimming cost V 0 bases and J 6 bases; bases outside gene matches: 7. The CDR3 sequence: CATSDLPSGVGNEQFF. CDR3 sequence (DNA): TGTGCCACCAGTGATTTGCCCAGCGGGGTTGGCAATGAGCAGTTCTTC.

The rearrangement joins TRBV6-5 to TRBJ1-3; 8 bases align to TRBD1. Unmatched junction bases numbered 8, after V lost 6 bases and J lost 4 bases. The germline CDR1 and CDR2 sequences are MNHEY and SVGAGI. The CDR3 spans 15 residues. The CDR3 bases are TGTGCCAGCAGAGAGACAGGGGCATCAGGAAACACCATATATTTT. Protein product: CASRETGASGNTIYF.

This sequence joins TRBV4-3 and TRBJ2-7, with 7 positions matching TRBD2. V gave up 2 bases and J gave up 2 bases; unmatched junction bases: 6. The CDR3 covers 15 residues. Looked up from germline, CDR1 is LGHNA and CDR2 is YSLEER. The CDR3 DNA follows: TGCGCCAGCAGCCAATCGGCTGCGGGGGCCTACGAGCAGTACTTC. It encodes CASSQSAAGAYEQYF.

The chain employs TRBV5-4 and TRBJ1-2, with D possibly TRBD1 on 6 matching bases. This CDR3 region has 14 residues. CDR1 is SGHNT, CDR2 YYREEE, per germline (reference sequence). Trimming took 0 bases from V and 1 from J, leaving 7 bases between them. The CDR3 sequence: CASSLVGGNYGYTF. The CDR3, as DNA: TGTGCCAGCAGCTTGGTAGGGGGTAACTATGGCTACACCTTC.

This chain joins TRBV30 and TRBJ1-1; D is uncertain. This CDR3 spans 14 amino acids. V shed 4 bases and J shed 3 bases, with 15 bases lying between them. Germline CDR1 reads GTSNPN; CDR2 reads SVGIG (reference sequence). In DNA form, the CDR3 reads TGTGCCTGGAAGAACCCGCGACGGGACACTGAAGCTTTCTTT. It encodes CAWKNPRRDTEAFF. Drawing the rest from reference TRBV30 and TRBJ1-1, the complete variable domain is SQTIHQWPATLVQPVGSPLSLECTVEGTSNPNLYWYRQAAGRGLQLLFYSVGIGQISSEVPQNLSASRPQDRQFILSSKKLLLSDSGFYLCAWKNPRRDTEAFFGQGTRLTVV.

The V gene is TRBV12-3 or TRBV12-4, the J gene TRBJ2-1, with 7 bases that match TRBD2. V gave up 0 bases and J gave up 14 bases; unmatched junction bases: 4. This CDR3 spans 12 amino acids. In DNA form, the CDR3 reads TGTGCCAGCAGTTTAGCGAACCGGGGGGAGTTCTTC. Translation gives CASSLANRGEFF.

In its sample, this clone was seen once. V is TRBV30 and J is TRBJ1-2, with TRBD1 matching 11 bases. CDR3 length: 13 residues. Germline CDR1 and CDR2: GTSNPN and SVGIG (reference sequence). The V gene end was trimmed by 5 bases and the J gene end by 8 bases; junction bases not matched to a gene: 7. The CDR3 protein is CAWDGQGAGGYTF. The CDR3 DNA is TGTGCCTGGGACGGACAGGGGGCCGGAGGCTACACCTTC.

This clone has only a few counts. This sequence joins TRBV4-3 and TRBJ2-1; TRBD1 agrees at 7 bases. The trim removed 0 bases at V and 5 bases at J, leaving 4 bases unmatched. Germline values: CDR1 LGHNA, CDR2 YSLEER. This CDR3 contains 15 residues. This chain's CDR3 is CASSQDTGQHNEQFF. CDR3 nucleotides: TGCGCCAGCAGCCAAGACACGGGACAGCACAATGAGCAGTTCTTC.

The V and J genes are TRBV12-3 or TRBV12-4 and TRBJ1-1; 7 positions match TRBD1. The CDR3 is 13 amino acids. V lost 10 bases to trimming and J lost 6 bases; unmatched junction nucleotides: 11. The CDR3 region has the DNA TGTGCCACAAGACAGGGCGCAAAAGCTGAAGCTTTCTTT. Amino acids: CATRQGAKAEAFF.

V is TRBV2 and J is TRBJ2-7; tentative D call: TRBD2 (6 bases). This CDR3 is built from 13 residues. V was cut by 8 bases and J by 4 bases, with 15 bases left in between. Germline CDR1 is SNHLY and CDR2 is FYNNEI. The CDR3 reads CASSLNGGYEQYF. As DNA, the CDR3 is TGTGCCAGCTCACTCAATGGGGGGTACGAGCAGTACTTC.

This clone has a handful of counts. The chain links TRBV6-2 or TRBV6-3 to TRBJ2-7; D not certain. Trimming stripped 0 bases from V and 1 base from J, with 13 bases between. The germline V gene encodes CDR1 MNHEY and CDR2 SVGEGT. This CDR3 contains 16 residues. The CDR3 region has the DNA TGTGCCAGCAGTTACTCGGGCGTCTATGGTTCCTACGAGCAGTACTTC. It translates to CASSYSGVYGSYEQYF.

The chain has TRBV6-5 and TRBJ2-7, with 8 bases that match TRBD1. The junction had 3 bases not matched to a gene; V was cut back by 2 bases and J by 0 bases. CDR1 is MNHEY, CDR2 SVGAGI, per germline. The CDR3 has 15 residues. CDR3 sequence reads: CASSYLGQGSYEQYF. The CDR3, as DNA: TGTGCCAGCAGTTACCTCGGACAGGGCTCCTACGAGCAGTACTTC.

The chain uses TRBV29-1 and TRBJ2-7; no clear D gene. Germline lookup yields CDR1 SQVTM and CDR2 ANQGSEA. The CDR3 is made up of 11 amino acids. Trimming left V 4 bases short and J 3 bases short, with 7 bases between. CDR3 sequence: CSVGSGYEQYF. CDR3 nucleotide sequence: TGCAGCGTTGGGTCAGGCTACGAGCAGTACTTC.

This sequence joins TRBV3-1 (or the pseudogene TRBV3-2) and TRBJ2-5; D gene ambiguous. V was trimmed by 3 bases and J by 0 bases, leaving 11 bases between them. The CDR3 consists of 15 residues. The germline V gene encodes CDR1 LGHDT and CDR2 YNNKEL (reference sequence). In nucleotides, the CDR3 is TGTGCCAGCAGCCACCCGAGGAGTCACCAAGAGACCCAGTACTTC. This sequence encodes CASSHPRSHQETQYF.

The chain is built from TRBV7-3 and TRBJ2-7, with D possibly matching TRBD1 (5 bases). Germline CDR1 and CDR2: SGHTA and FQGTGA. V lost 0 bases and J lost 4, with 13 bases in between. The CDR3 totals 15 residues. The CDR3 spells CASSLTWGREYEQYF. Written as DNA, the CDR3 is TGTGCCAGCAGCTTAACGTGGGGCAGAGAATACGAGCAGTACTTC.

This clone was picked up one time. The chain's CDR3 is CASSFKGGGSPLHF. CDR3 nucleotide sequence: TGTGCCAGCAGTTTTAAAGGAGGTGGGTCACCCCTCCACTTT. The chain employs TRBV28 and TRBJ1-6; no definite D call. The CDR3 is 14 residues long. The germline gives CDR1 MDHEN, CDR2 SYDVKM. V was clipped by 3 bases and J by 10 bases, with 13 bases between them.

V is TRBV23-1 and J is TRBJ1-1; D is undetermined. TRBV23-1 is labeled an ORF, and its function is uncertain. Trimming took 4 bases from V and 1 from J, leaving 13 bases between them. The CDR3 length is 15 residues. In DNA form, the CDR3 reads TGCGCCAGCAGTCCCAAGAAGAGTGGGAACACTGAAGCTTTCTTT. It codes for CASSPKKSGNTEAFF.

V is TRBV2 and J is TRBJ1-1; D remains unclear. V lost 3 bases and J lost 3, with 17 bases in between. This CDR3 spans 16 amino acids. Germline CDR1 and CDR2: SNHLY and FYNNEI. CDR3 sequence (DNA): TGTGCCAGCAGTGACCCCCCGGACTGGGAGGACACTGAAGCTTTCTTT. Protein: CASSDPPDWEDTEAFF.

The chain uses TRBV10-3 and TRBJ1-5, with D uncertain. The CDR3 has 11 residues. Trimming pared 11 bases from V and 6 bases from J, leaving 11 bases between. Per the germline V gene, CDR1 is ENHRY and CDR2 is SYGVKD. The CDR3 reads CAPKGGQPQHF. CDR3 nucleotides: TGTGCCCCCAAGGGAGGTCAGCCCCAGCATTTT.

This clone is a singleton in its sample. This sequence joins TRBV9 and TRBJ2-7, with D tentatively TRBD1 (7 bases). Germline CDR1 SGDLS, CDR2 YYNGEE. V was cut by 3 bases and J by 2 bases, with 15 bases left in between. This CDR3 region has 15 residues. The CDR3: CASSASGGNTYEQYF. The DNA of the CDR3 is TGTGCCAGCAGCGCCTCAGGGGGGAACACCTACGAGCAGTACTTC.

The rearrangement joins TRBV3-1 (or the pseudogene TRBV3-2) to TRBJ1-2; D is unclear. The CDR3 length is 13 residues. V shed 3 bases and J shed 0 bases, with 5 bases lying between them. Germline V gene lookup returns CDR1 LGHDT and CDR2 YNNKEL (reference sequence). The DNA of the CDR3 is TGTGCCAGCAGCCATCAATCTAACTATGGCTACACCTTC. Translated: CASSHQSNYGYTF.

This clone was detected once. This chain connects TRBV7-9 to TRBJ1-5; D is possibly TRBD1 (6 bases). Trimming left V 1 base short and J 6 bases short, with 19 bases between. This CDR3 has 17 amino acids. Germline CDR1 SEHNR, CDR2 FQNEAQ (reference sequence). The CDR3 here is CASSLGGSQGAVQPQHF. DNA for the CDR3: TGTGCCAGCAGCTTAGGCGGCTCACAGGGCGCGGTTCAGCCCCAGCATTTT.

The chain is built from TRBV4-3 and TRBJ1-2, with D perhaps TRBD1 (5 bases). CDR3 length equals 16 residues. V lost 1 base to trimming and J lost 3 bases, with 15 bases between them. From germline, CDR1 is LGHNA and CDR2 YSLEER. CDR3 nucleotides: TGCGCCAGCAGCCAAGCCCAGGGTGGAGGGGACTATGGCTACACCTTC. Translation: CASSQAQGGGDYGYTF.